This T cell receptor beta chain originates from a study of T cell responses to AZD1222 COVID-19 vaccine. The table came from immunoSEQ multiplex PCR; TCRdb's copy has only in-frame clones and leaves some out. The table lists more than 95,000 clones, approximately 91% of them singletons. The CDR3 consists of 14 residues. V gave up 2 bases and J gave up 3 bases; unmatched junction bases: 2. Germline CDR1 SGHRS, CDR2 YFSETQ. The receptor was isolated from an adult in good health. The sequencing used peripheral blood, collected on day 0 of AZD1222 vaccination. The chain has TRBV5-1 and TRBJ1-2; 9 bases agree with TRBD1. Here the CDR3 reads CASSLDRGDYGYTF. CDR3 in DNA: TGCGCCAGCAGCTTAGACAGGGGGGACTATGGCTACACCTTC.